These T cell receptor beta chains were read from a single sample in a study of blood T cell repertoires in COVID-19. Profiling relied on immunoSEQ multiplex PCR, and the TCRdb table lists in-frame clones only, not all of them. The sample contains under 150,000 clones, approximately 89% of which appear only once. The sequenced sample consisted of peripheral blood. Receptors originate from a human donor in a cohort sampled during active COVID-19. Both conserved end residues are part of each CDR3. D genes are given only for firm matches. Expanded clones get a size class; other rows say once, few or many, or leave the size out.

CDR3 DNA | CDR3 protein | J gene | D gene | clone size | V gene
TGCGCCAGCAGCCAAGATAATTGGGCAACTAGCGGGGGTGGGGAGACCCAGTACTTC | CASSQDNWATSGGGETQYF | TRBJ2-5 | TRBD2 | NA | TRBV4-1
TGTGCCAGCAGCCGGACAGGGTTAGGGGGGTCGGGCACAGATACGCAGTATTTT | CASSRTGLGGSGTDTQYF | TRBJ2-3 | TRBD1 | NA | TRBV3-1/TRBV3-2
TGTGCCAGCAGCCAAGTCTCAGGGTTACGAGACTACGAGCAGTACTTC | CASSQVSGLRDYEQYF | TRBJ2-7 | NA | NA | TRBV4-2
TGTGCCAGCAGAGCAGGCGGGGGCACAGATACGCAGTATTTT | CASRAGGGTDTQYF | TRBJ2-3 | NA | NA | TRBV9
TGTGCCAGCAGTTACTCGAGCCATTCCGAGCAGTACTTC | CASSYSSHSEQYF | TRBJ2-7 | NA | NA | TRBV6-2/TRBV6-3
TGTGCCAGCAGCTACAGGGAGACGGTCGAGCAGTACTTC | CASSYRETVEQYF | TRBJ2-7 | NA | NA | TRBV14
TGTGCCACTATAAGTGGAAGGGGGAACACTGAAGCTTTCTTT | CATISGRGNTEAFF | TRBJ1-1 | NA | few | TRBV5-3
TGTGCCAGTACCCCGGGACAGGCCGGCTTTGATCTGAACACTGAAGCTTTCTTT | CASTPGQAGFDLNTEAFF | TRBJ1-1 | TRBD1 | NA | TRBV19
TGTGCCAGCAGCGTAGAGGGGTTGTTCGCAGATACGCAGTATTTT | CASSVEGLFADTQYF | TRBJ2-3 | NA | NA | TRBV9
TGCGCCAGCAGCTTGGAGGGACAGGGATTCGAGGATGAGCAGTTCTTC | CASSLEGQGFEDEQFF | TRBJ2-1 | TRBD1 | once | TRBV5-1
TGTGCCAGCAGTTTAAACAGGGGCCACGAGCAGTACTTC | CASSLNRGHEQYF | TRBJ2-7 | TRBD1 | NA | TRBV12-3/TRBV12-4
TGTGCCAGCAGTGAACAGGGCTTGTCTGGGGCCAACGTCCTGACTTTC | CASSEQGLSGANVLTF | TRBJ2-6 | NA | NA | TRBV6-1
TGCGCCAGCGGAGAAATCTACGAGCAGTACTTC | CASGEIYEQYF | TRBJ2-7 | NA | NA | TRBV10-2
TGCGCCAGGAGACAGGGGGCGCGTGCTGAAGCTTTCTTT | CARRQGARAEAFF | TRBJ1-1 | TRBD1 | NA | TRBV5-1
TGTGCCAGCAGTGAACGCAGGGATTCACCCCTCCACTTT | CASSERRDSPLHF | TRBJ1-6 | NA | NA | TRBV2
TGTGCCAGCAGCCAGACAGTAGATACTGGAAACACCATATATTTT | CASSQTVDTGNTIYF | TRBJ1-3 | NA | NA | TRBV14
TGTGCCACCAGTGATTCCCCCGGGACAGGGGACACCGGGGAGCTGTTTTTT | CATSDSPGTGDTGELFF | TRBJ2-2 | TRBD1 | NA | TRBV24-1
TGCGCCAGCAGCTTGGGTGAAGGCTCGGGCGAGCAGTACTTC | CASSLGEGSGEQYF | TRBJ2-7 | NA | NA | TRBV5-1
TGTGCCAGCAGCTTGGGTGACAGGAGGTGGGCCCAGTACTTC | CASSLGDRRWAQYF | TRBJ2-5 | NA | once | TRBV5-6
TGTGCCATCAGTGAGGGGGCACTCCGACGGTCCGCTGAAGCTTTCTTT | CAISEGALRRSAEAFF | TRBJ1-1 | NA | NA | TRBV10-3
TGCGCCAGCAGCTTACAGGGGAGTCGCAATCAGCCCCAGCATTTT | CASSLQGSRNQPQHF | TRBJ1-5 | TRBD1 | NA | TRBV5-1
TGTGCCAGCAGCTTAGGAGGAGCCGGGAGGGGGAATGAGCAGTTCTTC | CASSLGGAGRGNEQFF | TRBJ2-1 | TRBD2 | NA | TRBV7-2
TGTGCCAGCAGTGAACGGATTAGCGAAAGGTGGGAGACCCAGTACTTC | CASSERISERWETQYF | TRBJ2-5 | NA | NA | TRBV6-1
TGCGCCAGCAGCTACCGCAGGGGGCCGAACACTGAAGCTTTCTTT | CASSYRRGPNTEAFF | TRBJ1-1 | TRBD1 | NA | TRBV5-1
TGTGCCACCAGCAGTCAGACCGGGGAGCTGTTTTTT | CATSSQTGELFF | TRBJ2-2 | NA | NA | TRBV15
TGTGCCAGCAGTTACTCCCCACTAGCGGTCTCCTACGAGCAGTACTTC | CASSYSPLAVSYEQYF | TRBJ2-7 | TRBD2 | few | TRBV6-5
TGTGCCAGCAGCCAAAGCTTCTCTGGAAACACCATATATTTT | CASSQSFSGNTIYF | TRBJ1-3 | NA | NA | TRBV3-1/TRBV3-2
TGTGCCAGTAGTCTCCCGACAGCCCGCTATGGCTACACCTTC | CASSLPTARYGYTF | TRBJ1-2 | NA | NA | TRBV19
TGTGCCATCAGGGATACTACACAGGGGAACACTGAAGCTTTCTTT | CAIRDTTQGNTEAFF | TRBJ1-1 | NA | NA | TRBV10-3
TGTGCCAGCAGTTACTCGTCAGGGCTCCTGGGTGGCTACACCTTC | CASSYSSGLLGGYTF | TRBJ1-2 | NA | NA | TRBV6-6
TGTGCCAGCTCACCACCGTCCGCGACCGGGGAGCTGTTTTTT | CASSPPSATGELFF | TRBJ2-2 | NA | NA | TRBV18
TGTGCCAGCAGCCCCAGGGGTGGAGAGACCCAGTACTTC | CASSPRGGETQYF | TRBJ2-5 | NA | NA | TRBV6-5
TGTGCCAGCAGTCTAACCGGGAGCACTGAAGCTTTCTTT | CASSLTGSTEAFF | TRBJ1-1 | NA | NA | TRBV27
TGTGCCAGCAGCTTAGGAGGGGGACGGATCACCGGGGAGCTGTTTTTT | CASSLGGGRITGELFF | TRBJ2-2 | NA | NA | TRBV11-1
TGTGCCAGCAGCCGGACCCCGACCGGGACAGCATATGGCTACACCTTC | CASSRTPTGTAYGYTF | TRBJ1-2 | TRBD1 | once | TRBV13
TGTGCCAGCTCTGGACAGGGTTATAATTCACCCCTCCACTTT | CASSGQGYNSPLHF | TRBJ1-6 | TRBD1 | NA | TRBV18
TGTGCCAGCAGCTTAGCGGGACTAGCGGGGTATAGCTCCTACGAGCAGTACTTC | CASSLAGLAGYSSYEQYF | TRBJ2-7 | TRBD2 | NA | TRBV11-1
TGTGCCAGCAGCTTCGGGACAGGGGGCAATGAGCAGTTCTTC | CASSFGTGGNEQFF | TRBJ2-1 | TRBD1 | NA | TRBV11-2
TGTGCCAGCAGCGTGGACAGCTTGTTCGAGACCCAGTACTTC | CASSVDSLFETQYF | TRBJ2-5 | NA | NA | TRBV9
TGTGCCAGCAGTAGGGGAATAACTAATGAAAAACTGTTTTTT | CASSRGITNEKLFF | TRBJ1-4 | NA | NA | TRBV6-5
TGTGCCAGCAGTCTCGGACAGGACAATTCACCCCTCCACTTT | CASSLGQDNSPLHF | TRBJ1-6 | TRBD1 | NA | TRBV11-2
TGTGCCAGCAGCTTAGGTCGGGGATATGCTGAAGCTTTCTTT | CASSLGRGYAEAFF | TRBJ1-1 | NA | NA | TRBV7-2
TGTGCCAGCAGTTCTGACAGGGTTCTCATCTACAATGAGCAGTTCTTC | CASSSDRVLIYNEQFF | TRBJ2-1 | TRBD1 | once | TRBV2
TGTGCCAGCAGCACTGACAGGGAGAATGAGCAGTTCTTC | CASSTDRENEQFF | TRBJ2-1 | NA | NA | TRBV21-1
TGTGCCAGCAGCTTACGTGCTGGGACAAGCTACACCTTC | CASSLRAGTSYTF | TRBJ1-2 | NA | NA | TRBV5-4
TGCGCCAGCACAAATGTACAGGGGGTGGCTGAAGCTTTCTTT | CASTNVQGVAEAFF | TRBJ1-1 | TRBD1 | NA | TRBV10-2
TGCGCCAGCAGCCAAGGAGTTCACACTGAAGCTTTCTTT | CASSQGVHTEAFF | TRBJ1-1 | NA | few | TRBV4-3
TGTGCCAGCAGTCCTCCTTTCGACAGTCCGGAAGCTTTCTTT | CASSPPFDSPEAFF | TRBJ1-1 | NA | NA | TRBV3-1/TRBV3-2
TGCGCCAGCAGCCCCTTGGGGACTAGCGGTAGCACAGATACGCAGTATTTT | CASSPLGTSGSTDTQYF | TRBJ2-3 | TRBD2 | NA | TRBV4-3